Listed below are T cell receptor beta chains from one sample, sequenced in a study of immune reconstitution after stem cell transplant in scleroderma. TCRdb used MiXCR to reprocess the RT-PCR reads, holding one entry per CDR3 protein. In the table there are roughly 3,000 distinct CDR3 sequences, over 8% of which are singletons. The sample was acquired before or after autologous hematopoietic stem cell transplantation (not recorded which). These receptors were taken from a female donor with systemic sclerosis. The CDR3 runs from the conserved cysteine through the conserved F or W. Each record gives: J gene, D gene, V gene, clone size, CDR3 protein, CDR3 DNA. The D gene is left open where the match is weak. For some rows the clone size is stated as once, few or many, or as a class when expanded; others skip it.

TRBJ2-1	NA	TRBV13	once	CASSSNYNEQFF	TGTGCCAGCAGCTCGAATTACAATGAGCAGTTCTTC
TRBJ1-4	NA	TRBV12-3/TRBV12-4	large	CASSFGGVDEKLFF	TGTGCCAGCAGTTTCGGGGGAGTCGATGAAAAACTGTTTTTT
TRBJ2-3	NA	TRBV6-5	few	CASSYRGRGDPTDTQYF	TGTGCCAGCAGTTACAGGGGGCGGGGAGACCCCACAGATACGCAGTATTTT
TRBJ2-1	NA	TRBV21-1	few	CARQGPGHNEQFF	TGTGCCAGACAGGGCCCGGGCCACAATGAGCAGTTCTTC
TRBJ2-7	NA	TRBV6-1	NA	CASTEDSAYEQYF	TGTGCCAGCACGGAGGATTCTGCCTACGAGCAGTACTTC
TRBJ2-7	TRBD1	TRBV5-1	few	CASSPTGDEQYF	TGCGCCAGCAGCCCGACAGGGGACGAGCAGTACTTC
TRBJ1-4	NA	TRBV5-1	large	CASSLAGTVNEKLFF	TGCGCCAGCAGCTTGGCCGGGACTGTAAATGAAAAACTGTTTTTT
TRBJ1-1	NA	TRBV6-5	NA	CASSYSRNTEAFF	TGTGCCAGCAGTTACTCGAGGAACACTGAAGCTTTCTTT
TRBJ1-2	NA	TRBV12-3/TRBV12-4	few	CASSLELRSYGYTF	TGTGCCAGCAGTTTAGAATTAAGGAGCTATGGCTACACCTTC
TRBJ1-2	TRBD1	TRBV5-5	large	CASSPGQAHYGYTF	TGTGCCAGCAGCCCAGGACAGGCTCACTATGGCTACACCTTC
TRBJ2-1	NA	TRBV7-6	NA	CASSQSPRDYNEQFF	TGTGCCAGCAGCCAAAGCCCCAGGGACTACAATGAGCAGTTCTTC
TRBJ2-6	NA	TRBV5-1	few	CASTTSGSGANVLTF	TGCGCCAGCACCACCTCCGGGTCGGGGGCCAACGTCCTGACTTTC
TRBJ2-2	TRBD1	TRBV10-3	few	CAISYGQGAAGELFF	TGTGCCATCAGTTACGGACAGGGGGCAGCCGGGGAGCTGTTTTTT
TRBJ2-7	NA	TRBV2	medium-sized	CASSYRSSYEQYF	TGTGCCAGCAGCTACAGGTCTAGTTACGAGCAGTACTTC
TRBJ1-1	NA	TRBV19	medium-sized	CASSGQGAAAFF	TGTGCCAGTAGTGGGCAGGGCGCGGCAGCTTTCTTT
TRBJ2-3	TRBD1	TRBV12-3/TRBV12-4	few	CASSLGRDRGQFWADTQYF	TGTGCCAGCAGTTTAGGCCGGGACAGGGGCCAGTTTTGGGCAGATACGCAGTATTTT
TRBJ1-2	TRBD1	TRBV10-2	large	CASSETGTAGGYTF	TGCGCCAGCAGTGAAACCGGGACAGCAGGTGGCTACACCTTC
TRBJ2-5	TRBD2	TRBV7-7	medium-sized	CASSWGLAGAGETQYF	TGTGCTAGCAGCTGGGGACTAGCGGGGGCCGGGGAGACCCAGTACTTC
TRBJ1-6	NA	TRBV20-1	medium-sized	CSASPGQYNSPLHF	TGCAGTGCGTCACCAGGACAGTACAATTCACCCCTCCACTTT
TRBJ2-5	NA	TRBV14	medium-sized	CASSQGVQETQYF	TGTGCCAGCAGCCAAGGTGTCCAAGAGACCCAGTACTTC
TRBJ1-1	NA	TRBV20-1	large	CSAKGEPNTEAFF	TGCAGTGCTAAGGGGGAACCGAACACTGAAGCTTTCTTT
TRBJ2-3	TRBD2	TRBV12-3/TRBV12-4	medium-sized	CASSLLAGVKDTQYF	TGTGCCAGCAGTCTACTAGCGGGGGTTAAAGATACGCAGTATTTT
TRBJ1-2	NA	TRBV29-1	medium-sized	CSVDQGHGYTF	TGCAGCGTTGATCAGGGGCACGGCTACACCTTC
TRBJ2-1	TRBD1	TRBV7-3	few	CASSPTRQGAGEQFF	TGTGCCAGCAGCCCCACACGACAGGGGGCTGGGGAGCAGTTCTTC
TRBJ2-3	NA	TRBV3-1	few	CASSQAGGGPDTQYF	TGTGCCAGCAGCCAAGCCGGCGGGGGCCCAGATACGCAGTATTTT
TRBJ2-3	NA	TRBV5-1	NA	CASSLQGRVETDTQYF	TGCGCCAGCAGCTTGCAGGGAAGGGTGGAAACAGATACGCAGTATTTT